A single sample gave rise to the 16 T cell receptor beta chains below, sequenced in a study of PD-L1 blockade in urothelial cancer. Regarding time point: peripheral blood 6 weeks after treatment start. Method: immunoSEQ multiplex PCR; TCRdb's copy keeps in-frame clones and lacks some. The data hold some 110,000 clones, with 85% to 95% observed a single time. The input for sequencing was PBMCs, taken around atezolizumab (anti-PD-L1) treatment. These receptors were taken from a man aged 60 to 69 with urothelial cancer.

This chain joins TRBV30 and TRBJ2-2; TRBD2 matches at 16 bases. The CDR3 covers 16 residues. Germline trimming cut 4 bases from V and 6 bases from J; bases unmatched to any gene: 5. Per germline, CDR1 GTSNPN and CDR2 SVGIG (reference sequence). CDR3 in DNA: TGTGCCTGGACTACCGGGACTAGCGGGGGGGCCGGGGAGCTGTTTTTT. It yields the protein CAWTTGTSGGAGELFF.

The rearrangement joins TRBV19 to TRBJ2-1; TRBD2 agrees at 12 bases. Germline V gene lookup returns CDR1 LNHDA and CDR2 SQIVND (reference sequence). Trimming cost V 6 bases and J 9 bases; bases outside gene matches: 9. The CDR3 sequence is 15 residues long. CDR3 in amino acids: CASSPLAGGPGEQFF. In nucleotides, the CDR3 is TGTGCCAGTAGCCCCCTAGCGGGAGGGCCCGGTGAGCAGTTCTTC.

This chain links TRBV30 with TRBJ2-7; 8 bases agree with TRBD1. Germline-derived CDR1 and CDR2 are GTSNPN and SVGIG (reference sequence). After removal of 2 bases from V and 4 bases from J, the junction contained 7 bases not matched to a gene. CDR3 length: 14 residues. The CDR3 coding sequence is TGTGCCTGGAGTTTCAGGGGGCGACCGTACGAGCAGTACTTC. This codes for CAWSFRGRPYEQYF.

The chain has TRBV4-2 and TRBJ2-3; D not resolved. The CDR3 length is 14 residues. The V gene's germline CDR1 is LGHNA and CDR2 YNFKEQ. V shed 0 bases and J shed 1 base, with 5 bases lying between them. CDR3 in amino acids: CASSQDPGTDTQYF. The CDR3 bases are TGTGCCAGCAGCCAAGACCCTGGCACAGATACGCAGTATTTT.

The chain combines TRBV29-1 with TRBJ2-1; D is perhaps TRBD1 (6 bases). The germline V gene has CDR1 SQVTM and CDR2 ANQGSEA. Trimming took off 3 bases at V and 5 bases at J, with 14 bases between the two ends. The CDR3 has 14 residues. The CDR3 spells CSVDRDKDNNEQFF. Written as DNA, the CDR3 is TGCAGCGTTGACCGGGACAAGGACAACAATGAGCAGTTCTTC.

The CDR3 DNA reads TGTGCCAGCAGCGTAGCTGGTCAGGGGGAGAACTATGGCTACACCTTC. Protein: CASSVAGQGENYGYTF. J is TRBJ1-2 and V is TRBV9, with 7 bases identical to TRBD1. The CDR3 has 16 residues. The trim removed 0 bases at V and 2 bases at J, leaving 7 bases unmatched. CDR1 SGDLS and CDR2 YYNGEE come from the germline V gene.

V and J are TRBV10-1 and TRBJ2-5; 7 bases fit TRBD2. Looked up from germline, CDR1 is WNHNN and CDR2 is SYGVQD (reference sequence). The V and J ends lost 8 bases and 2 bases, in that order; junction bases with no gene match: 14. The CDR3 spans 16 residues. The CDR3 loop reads CASSTATSTRQETQYF. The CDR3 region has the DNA TGCGCCAGCTCTACCGCGACTAGCACGCGTCAAGAGACCCAGTACTTC.

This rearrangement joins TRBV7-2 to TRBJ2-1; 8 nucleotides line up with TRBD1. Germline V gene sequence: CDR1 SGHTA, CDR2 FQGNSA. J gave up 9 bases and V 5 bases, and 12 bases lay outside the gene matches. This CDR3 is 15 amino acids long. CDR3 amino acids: CASSLSGDRIFEQFF. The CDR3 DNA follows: TGTGCCAGCAGCCTCAGTGGGGACAGGATTTTTGAGCAGTTCTTC.

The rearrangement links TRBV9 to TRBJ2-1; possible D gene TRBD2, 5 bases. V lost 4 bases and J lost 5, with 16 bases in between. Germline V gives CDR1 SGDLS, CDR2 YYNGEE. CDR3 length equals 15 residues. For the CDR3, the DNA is TGTGCCAGCAGCCCTCATGGCTCAGCGGACAATGAGCAGTTCTTC. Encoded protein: CASSPHGSADNEQFF.

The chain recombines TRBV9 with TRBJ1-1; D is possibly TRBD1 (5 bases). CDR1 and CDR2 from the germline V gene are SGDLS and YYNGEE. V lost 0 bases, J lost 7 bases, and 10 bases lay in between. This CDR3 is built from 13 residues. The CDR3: CASSVDVGVEAFF. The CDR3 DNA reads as TGTGCCAGCAGCGTAGACGTAGGGGTTGAAGCTTTCTTT.

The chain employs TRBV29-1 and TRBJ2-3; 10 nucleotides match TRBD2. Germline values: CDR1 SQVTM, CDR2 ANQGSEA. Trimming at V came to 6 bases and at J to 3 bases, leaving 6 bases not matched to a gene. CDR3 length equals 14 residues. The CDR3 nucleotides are TGCAGCGTCTGGACTAGCGGTAGAACAGATACGCAGTATTTT. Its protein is CSVWTSGRTDTQYF.

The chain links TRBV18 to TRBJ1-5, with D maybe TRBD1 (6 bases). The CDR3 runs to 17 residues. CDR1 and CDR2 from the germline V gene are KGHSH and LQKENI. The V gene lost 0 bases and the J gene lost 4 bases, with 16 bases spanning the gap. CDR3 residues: CASSPPVSPGANQPQHF. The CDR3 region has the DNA TGTGCCAGCTCACCACCGGTATCGCCAGGGGCAAATCAGCCCCAGCATTTT.

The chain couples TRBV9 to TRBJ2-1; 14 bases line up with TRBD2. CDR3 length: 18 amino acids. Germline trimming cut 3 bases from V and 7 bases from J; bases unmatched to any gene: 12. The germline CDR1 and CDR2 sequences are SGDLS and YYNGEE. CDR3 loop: CASSARLAGGPAFNEQFF. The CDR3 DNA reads TGTGCCAGCAGCGCCAGACTAGCGGGGGGGCCAGCTTTTAATGAGCAGTTCTTC.

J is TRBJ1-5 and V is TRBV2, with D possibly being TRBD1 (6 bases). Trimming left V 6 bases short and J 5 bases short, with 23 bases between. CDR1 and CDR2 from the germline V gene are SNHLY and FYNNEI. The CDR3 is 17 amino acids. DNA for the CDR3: TGTGCCAGCAGCGCCACTACACGCGGGGGGGCTGATCAGCCCCAGCATTTT. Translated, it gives CASSATTRGGADQPQHF.

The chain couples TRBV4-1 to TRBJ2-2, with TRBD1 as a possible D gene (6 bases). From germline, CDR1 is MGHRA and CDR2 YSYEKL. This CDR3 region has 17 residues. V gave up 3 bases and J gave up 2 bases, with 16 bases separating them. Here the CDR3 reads CASSQQSRGFNTGELFF. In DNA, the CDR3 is TGCGCCAGCAGCCAGCAGTCTAGGGGGTTTAACACCGGGGAGCTGTTTTTT.

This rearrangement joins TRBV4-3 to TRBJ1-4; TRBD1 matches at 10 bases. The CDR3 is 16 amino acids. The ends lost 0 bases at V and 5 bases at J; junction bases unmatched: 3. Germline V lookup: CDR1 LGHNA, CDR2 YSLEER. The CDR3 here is CASSQDRGQGNEKLFF. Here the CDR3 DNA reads TGCGCCAGCAGCCAAGACAGGGGACAGGGGAATGAAAAACTGTTTTTT.